The sample holds a few counts of the clone carrying this TCR beta chain. Coverage ceases 3 residues before the CDR3 finishes, and the germline J gene fills in the end. The data stem from a study of T cell clonality in common variable immunodeficiency. Produced via immunoSEQ multiplex PCR; TCRdb's table is partial and in-frame only. The sample contains some 80,000 clones, none of them singletons. The CDR3 has 13 amino acids. Germline V gene data show CDR1 as GTSNPN and CDR2 as SVGIG (reference sequence). The origin of this receptor is a person aged 18-70 years in good health. Sequencing was performed on peripheral blood mononuclear cells. The chain recombines TRBV30 with TRBJ2-4; 7 nucleotides match TRBD1. Here the CDR3 reads CAWSGDRIYGQYF. The CDR3 DNA, read in part, is TGTGCCTGGAGTGGGGACAGAATCTATGGT.